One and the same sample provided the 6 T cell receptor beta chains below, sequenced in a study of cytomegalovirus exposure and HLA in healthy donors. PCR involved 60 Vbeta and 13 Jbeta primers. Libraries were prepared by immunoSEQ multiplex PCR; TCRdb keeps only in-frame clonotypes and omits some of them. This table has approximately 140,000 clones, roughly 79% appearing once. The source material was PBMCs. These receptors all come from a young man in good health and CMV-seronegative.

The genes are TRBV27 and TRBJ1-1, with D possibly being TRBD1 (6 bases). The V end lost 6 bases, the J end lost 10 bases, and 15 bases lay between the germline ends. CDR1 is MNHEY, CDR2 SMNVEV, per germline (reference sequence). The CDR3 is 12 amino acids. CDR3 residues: CASRTTPGVAFF. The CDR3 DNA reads TGTGCCAGCAGAACAACCCCAGGGGTAGCTTTCTTT.

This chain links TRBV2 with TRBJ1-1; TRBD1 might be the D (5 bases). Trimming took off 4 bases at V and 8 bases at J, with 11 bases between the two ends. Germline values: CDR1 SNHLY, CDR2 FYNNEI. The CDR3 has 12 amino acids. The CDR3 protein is CASSVLGAEAFF. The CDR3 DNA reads TGTGCCAGCAGTGTGCTAGGGGCCGAAGCTTTCTTT.

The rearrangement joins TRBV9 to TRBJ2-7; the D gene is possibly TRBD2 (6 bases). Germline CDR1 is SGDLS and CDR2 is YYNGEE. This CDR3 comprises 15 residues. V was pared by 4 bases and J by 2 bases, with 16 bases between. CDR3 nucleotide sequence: TGTGCCAGCAGCCCGGGGGTTAGCAGCACCTACGAGCAGTACTTC. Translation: CASSPGVSSTYEQYF.

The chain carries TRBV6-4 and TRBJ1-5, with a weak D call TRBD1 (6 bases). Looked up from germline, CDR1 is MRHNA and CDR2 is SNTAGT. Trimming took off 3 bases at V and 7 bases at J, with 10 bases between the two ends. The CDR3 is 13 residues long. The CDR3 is CASSEGAQQPQHF. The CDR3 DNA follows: TGTGCCAGCAGTGAGGGGGCTCAGCAGCCCCAGCATTTT.

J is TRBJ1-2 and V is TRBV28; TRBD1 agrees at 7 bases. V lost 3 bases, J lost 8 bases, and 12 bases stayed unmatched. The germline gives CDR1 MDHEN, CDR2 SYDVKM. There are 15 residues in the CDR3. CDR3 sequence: CASSFPRQGMRGYTF. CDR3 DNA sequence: TGTGCCAGCAGTTTCCCCAGACAGGGAATGAGGGGCTACACCTTC.

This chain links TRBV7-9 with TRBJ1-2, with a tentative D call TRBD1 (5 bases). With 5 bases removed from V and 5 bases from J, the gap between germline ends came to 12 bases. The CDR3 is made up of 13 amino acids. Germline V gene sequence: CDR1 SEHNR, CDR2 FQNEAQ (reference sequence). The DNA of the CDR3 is TGTGCCAGCAGCGGGGCGCAGCAGTATGGCTACACCTTC. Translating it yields CASSGAQQYGYTF.